These 28 T cell receptor beta chains were all obtained from the same sample, sequenced in a study of T cells in Graves' hyperthyroidism and ophthalmopathy. Amplification targeted TCR beta CDR3 regions from RNA transcripts. Researchers ran a first-round RT-PCR on the TCR CDR3 using the HTBI primer set. Using its own MiXCR run on the multiplex PCR reads, TCRdb lists one record per CDR3 protein. The sample holds a few hundred thousand distinct CDR3 sequences; just over 45% are singletons and the top ten take around 8%. The sequencing sample was made of peripheral blood or thyroid tissue (not recorded which). The receptors shown here come from a woman under 30 with Graves' hyperthyroidism.

This clonotype was counted a few times. This chain joins TRBV20-1 and TRBJ1-5; D possibly corresponds to TRBD1 (6 bases). The CDR3 length is 14 residues. Trimming cost V 5 bases and J 1 base, with 12 bases left between them. Germline V gene sequence: CDR1 DFQATT, CDR2 SNEGSKA (reference sequence). DNA of the CDR3: TGCAGTGCTGATCAACAGGGCAGCAATCAGCCCCAGCATTTT. It is translated as CSADQQGSNQPQHF.

Points on this clonotype: A much more abundant neighbour one base away suggests this may be a read error. This rearrangement joins TRBV6-5 to TRBJ2-7; D unclear. This CDR3 region has 15 residues. CDR1 is MNHEY, CDR2 SVGAGI, per germline. The CDR3, as DNA: TGTGCCGGCAGTTACTCGCCTCAAACCACCTACGAGCAGTACTTC. Its protein is CAGSYSPQTTYEQYF.

The chain uses TRBV20-1 and TRBJ2-2, with D maybe TRBD1 (6 bases). Germline CDR1 is DFQATT and CDR2 is SNEGSKA (reference sequence). The CDR3 sequence is 15 residues long. The V end was cut by 6 bases, the J end by 4 bases, with 18 bases between. In DNA, the CDR3 is TGCAGTGCGGAGCCGGGACATAAAAGCACCGGGGAGCTGTTTTTT. The encoded protein is CSAEPGHKSTGELFF.

This clonotype was observed a few times. This chain connects TRBV24-1 to TRBJ2-1, with 11 positions matching TRBD2. Germline CDR1 KGHDR, CDR2 SFDVKD. The trim removed 3 bases at V and 7 bases at J, leaving 7 bases unmatched. The CDR3 runs 16 residues. Written as DNA, the CDR3 is TGTGCCACCAGTGATCCCTTACTAGCGGGAGATAATGAGCAGTTCTTC. This gives the protein CATSDPLLAGDNEQFF.

Turning to this clonotype: The junction does not match germline at one end; this may be a read error. The V gene is TRBV3-1, the J gene TRBJ1-4; D may be TRBD1 (5 bases). The CDR3 is 13 amino acids. CDR1 is LGHDT, CDR2 YNNKEL, per germline (reference sequence). The DNA of the CDR3 is TGTGCCAGCAGGCAAGAAGGGGTGGAAAAACTGTTTTTT. Translated: CASRQEGVEKLFF.

The chain uses TRBV6-2 or TRBV6-3 and TRBJ1-1; tentatively, D is TRBD1 (6 bases). V lost 4 bases, J lost 2 bases, and 17 bases lay in between. The CDR3 runs to 16 residues. Germline V gene data show CDR1 as MNHEY and CDR2 as SVGEGT. This chain's CDR3 is CASSFAYREVNTEAFF. CDR3 DNA: TGTGCCAGCAGTTTCGCCTACAGGGAGGTAAACACTGAAGCTTTCTTT.

The V gene is TRBV7-9, the J gene TRBJ2-5, with D tentatively TRBD1 (5 bases). CDR3 size: 13 residues. The V gene lost 5 bases and the J gene lost 9 bases, with 16 bases spanning the gap. The germline gives CDR1 SEHNR, CDR2 FQNEAQ (reference sequence). For the CDR3, the DNA is TGTGCCAGCAGCGCAGGGTACGCTCAGCCCCAGTACTTC. It codes for CASSAGYAQPQYF.

The chain links TRBV10-3 to TRBJ2-3; 12 nucleotides agree with TRBD2. This CDR3 contains 16 residues. The V gene end was trimmed by 7 bases and the J gene end by 1 base; junction bases not matched to a gene: 6. Germline CDR1 reads ENHRY; CDR2 reads SYGVKD. The DNA of the CDR3 is TGTGCCATCAAGACTAGCGGGAGAGACGGCACAGATACGCAGTATTTT. It is translated as CAIKTSGRDGTDTQYF.

The V and J genes are TRBV15 and TRBJ2-2, with 9 bases that match TRBD1. This CDR3 spans 12 amino acids. The germline gives CDR1 LNHNV, CDR2 YYDKDF (reference sequence). V lost 8 bases to trimming and J lost 6 bases; unmatched junction nucleotides: 1. CDR3 residues: CATWDRAGELFF. Written as DNA, the CDR3 is TGTGCCACCTGGGACAGGGCCGGGGAGCTGTTTTTT.

This rearrangement joins TRBV10-3 to TRBJ2-6; 14 bases are a match to TRBD2. The CDR3 has 15 amino acids. Trimming removed 8 bases from V and 3 bases from J; junction bases left unmatched: 0. The germline V gene encodes CDR1 ENHRY and CDR2 SYGVKD. The CDR3 loop reads CAIGTSGSGANVLTF. The CDR3 DNA reads TGTGCCATCGGGACTAGCGGGAGTGGGGCCAACGTCCTGACTTTC.

Ten or more counts support this clonotype. The genes are TRBV24-1 and TRBJ2-2, with a weak D call TRBD1 (6 bases). From germline, CDR1 is KGHDR and CDR2 SFDVKD. Trimming took off 11 bases at V and 7 bases at J, with 25 bases between the two ends. This CDR3 is built from 16 residues. The CDR3: CAKKDSRGDLGGELFF. For the CDR3, the DNA is TGTGCCAAAAAGGACAGTCGGGGCGACCTAGGCGGGGAGCTGTTTTTT.

The CDR3 coding sequence is TGTGCCAGCAGCCACACGGAAGGATATGAAGCTTTCTTT. Encoded protein: CASSHTEGYEAFF. This sequence joins TRBV9 and TRBJ1-1; D call uncertain. The CDR3 is made up of 13 amino acids. Germline V gives CDR1 SGDLS, CDR2 YYNGEE. The V end lost 4 bases, the J end lost 7 bases, and 14 bases lay between the germline ends.

The chain recombines TRBV29-1 with TRBJ2-2, with a tentative D call TRBD2 (6 bases). This CDR3 region has 19 residues. V was clipped by 0 bases and J by 3 bases, with 23 bases between them. Looked up from germline, CDR1 is SQVTM and CDR2 is ANQGSEA. DNA of the CDR3: TGCAGCGTTGAAGACAGCCCCGGATATAGCGGAGACGACACCGGGGAGCTGTTTTTT. Protein sequence: CSVEDSPGYSGDDTGELFF.

This clonotype was counted at least ten times. The V gene is TRBV12-3 or TRBV12-4, the J gene TRBJ1-1; D may be TRBD1 (5 bases). The CDR3 loop spans 15 amino acids. Trimming cost V 4 bases and J 6 bases, with 18 bases left between them. The CDR3 nucleotides are TGTGCCAGCAGTTCCTCGGGGGACGGATCTTCTGAAGCTTTCTTT. Translation gives CASSSSGDGSSEAFF.

To note about this clonotype: A read error may be the cause here, since a much bigger clone is one base away. The chain carries TRBV12-3 or TRBV12-4 and TRBJ2-1; D gene uncertain. The J call is in doubt because the DNA end fits TRBJ2-7 better. The CDR3 is made up of 14 amino acids. The CDR3 sequence is CASSSPDVFYEQYF. CDR3 nucleotides: TGTGCCAGCAGTTCCCCGGACGTGTTCTACGAGCAGTACTTC.

Regarding this clonotype: A much larger clone differs from this one at a single base, so this may be a read error. The CDR3 does not close with the conserved phenylalanine or tryptophan, likely indicating a read error. The J gene is TRBJ1-2, the V gene TRBV7-9; D not certain. Trimming removed 6 bases at V and 2 bases at J, with 16 bases between. CDR1 is SEHNR and CDR2 is FQNEAQ in the germline V gene (reference sequence). This CDR3 spans 15 amino acids. CDR3 coding DNA: TGTGCCAGCAGTTATACCCGTGACAAGAACTATGGCTACACCCTC. Translated: CASSYTRDKNYGYTL.

V usage is TRBV10-3 and J usage is TRBJ2-7; 10 nucleotides align to TRBD2. J gave up 7 bases and V 10 bases, and 10 bases lay outside the gene matches. Germline V gene lookup returns CDR1 ENHRY and CDR2 SYGVKD. CDR3 length equals 13 residues. The CDR3 DNA is TGTGCCACCCGAGCGGGAGGGTACAATGAGCAGTACTTC. Translating gives CATRAGGYNEQYF.

This chain uses TRBV12-5 with TRBJ2-5; no definite D call. CDR3 length: 12 amino acids. The V end was cut by 5 bases, the J end by 5 bases, with 9 bases between. Germline V gives CDR1 LGHNT, CDR2 FRNRAP. CDR3 in DNA: TGTGCTAGTGGTCCCGAGGCGGAGACCCAGTACTTC. Translation gives CASGPEAETQYF. The variable domain in full, with the rest retrieved from reference TRBV12-5 and TRBJ2-5, is DARVTQTPRHKVTEMGQEVTMRCQPILGHNTVFWYRQTMMQGLELLAYFRNRAPLDDSGMPKDRFSAEMPDATLATLKIQPSEPRDSAVYFCASGPEAETQYFGPGTRLLVL.

The table lists this clonotype with many counts. The chain employs TRBV7-9 and TRBJ2-7; 9 bases line up with TRBD1. V trimming: 4 bases; J trimming: 5 bases; junction bases outside the gene matches: 12. Germline values: CDR1 SEHNR, CDR2 FQNEAQ (reference sequence). The CDR3 consists of 16 residues. CDR3 residues: CASSSPEGTGTNEQYF. CDR3 nucleotides: TGTGCCAGCAGCTCACCCGAGGGGACAGGGACGAACGAGCAGTACTTC.

J is TRBJ1-3 and V is TRBV9; TRBD1 is a possible D gene (6 bases). In germline, CDR1 is SGDLS, CDR2 YYNGEE. The CDR3 is 14 residues long. V shed 3 bases and J shed 9 bases, with 16 bases lying between them. The DNA of the CDR3 is TGTGCCAGCAGCGCCTTTCGGGGGCGAAGCACCATATATTTT. Encoded protein: CASSAFRGRSTIYF.

This clonotype came up a few times. The genes are TRBV12-3 or TRBV12-4 and TRBJ1-4; TRBD1 might be the D (6 bases). V was pared by 5 bases and J by 5 bases, with 9 bases between. This CDR3 contains 13 residues. The CDR3 bases are TGTGCCAGCAGTCGACAGGTCAATGAAAAACTGTTTTTT. Its protein product is CASSRQVNEKLFF.

This clonotype has at least ten counts. The V call is TRBV20-1, the J call TRBJ1-1; the D gene is possibly TRBD1 (6 bases). Germline-derived CDR1 and CDR2 are DFQATT and SNEGSKA (reference sequence). The CDR3 contains 13 residues. Deletions cut 6 bases from V and 3 bases from J, with 14 bases between. The chain's CDR3 is CSATRGSDTEAFF. The CDR3 bases are TGCAGTGCCACCAGGGGCTCTGACACTGAAGCTTTCTTT.

CDR3 in DNA: TGTGCCAGCAGCCATCCCGGGGGTGTCTCTGGAAACACCTTC. It translates to CASSHPGGVSGNTF. The V gene is TRBV11-2, the J gene TRBJ1-2; the D gene is possibly TRBD1 (5 bases). Germline lookup yields CDR1 SGHAT and CDR2 FQNNGV. CDR3 length: 14 residues. Trimming left V 5 bases short and J 12 bases short, with 22 bases between.

The table lists this clonotype with many counts. The rearrangement links TRBV2 to TRBJ2-7, with 11 bases that match TRBD2. CDR3 length equals 12 residues. The V segment lost 7 bases and the J segment 6 bases; nucleotides outside the gene matches: 2. Germline V gene lookup returns CDR1 SNHLY and CDR2 FYNNEI. In nucleotides, the CDR3 is TGTGCCAGCATAGCGGGAGGGTCCGAGCAGTACTTC. It encodes CASIAGGSEQYF. The full variable domain, rest sourced from reference TRBV2 and TRBJ2-7, is EPEVTQTPSHQVTQMGQEVILRCVPISNHLYFYWYRQILGQKVEFLVSFYNNEISEKSEIFDDQFSVERPDGSNFTLKIRSTKLEDSAMYFCASIAGGSEQYFGPGTRLTVT.

This chain joins TRBV2 and TRBJ2-7, with D unclear. Trimming removed 6 bases from V and 0 bases from J, with 12 bases in between. The CDR3 has 14 amino acids. Germline V gene lookup returns CDR1 SNHLY and CDR2 FYNNEI. As DNA, the CDR3 is TGTGCCAGCAGCGGCAGGAACAGCTCCTACGAGCAGTACTTC. The encoded protein is CASSGRNSSYEQYF.

This clonotype was recorded at least ten times. This chain joins TRBV28 and TRBJ1-2, with TRBD1 as a possible D gene (5 bases). Germline loops: CDR1 MDHEN, CDR2 SYDVKM. Trimming shortened V by 8 bases and J by 3 bases, and 13 bases separated the two germline ends. The CDR3 totals 13 residues. The DNA of the CDR3 is TGTGCCAGCCGTATGGGGCGCGACTATGGCTACACCTTC. This codes for CASRMGRDYGYTF.

The CDR3 loop reads CSSTTGPNYGYTF. CDR3 nucleotides: TGCAGCTCGACGACAGGCCCCAACTATGGCTACACCTTC. The chain joins TRBV29-1 to TRBJ1-2; the D gene is possibly TRBD1 (6 bases). The CDR3 length is 13 residues. Per the germline V gene, CDR1 is SQVTM and CDR2 is ANQGSEA. V lost 8 bases to trimming and J lost 2 bases, with 15 bases between them.

This chain uses TRBV25-1 with TRBJ2-7; the match to TRBD2 covers 8 bases. The V segment lost 6 bases and the J segment 5 bases; nucleotides outside the gene matches: 18. This CDR3 has 17 residues. Germline V gives CDR1 MGHDK, CDR2 SYGVNS. CDR3 bases: TGTGCCAGCAGCAGAGCGGGAGACATCCTAAGGGTACACGAGCAGTACTTC. It codes for CASSRAGDILRVHEQYF.